Sequencing of this T cell receptor (beta chain) was carried out in a study of shared clonotypes between healthy human individuals (dated by TCRdb to between 2020 and 2021). As for the study more broadly: The cohort comprised a couple of women and a few men aged 18 to 49 years. To estimate repertoire size and how much clonotypes are shared between individuals, the study performed deep sequencing of blood TCR repertoires from roughly five healthy adults. Per donor, three plates each were used for CD4 naive and CD4 memory, two for CD8 naive, and one for CD8 memory. Leukapheresis yielded between about 0.94 and 9 billion PBMCs per donor. Different laboratories and diverse techniques were used to prepare libraries and sequence TCR repertoires, to increase sequencing depth and limit assay-specific biases. What the research found in general, with its limitations: When a few donors were compared, the shared fraction of clonotypes was 5% to 6.5% for naive CD4, about 4% for naive CD8, 2% to 2.5% for memory CD4, and 0.35% to 0.4% for memory CD8. Sampling was limited to blood, and TCR repertoires in tissue likely differ from TCR repertoires in blood. Because the study included only a small number of donors, the genetic and exposure-history diversity represented was limited. Even with the large sequencing depth, rarefaction of the sorted-subset datasets indicated that sequencing was incomplete. Higher generation probabilities were observed for clonotypes shared by all four sorted-subset donors than for non-shared clonotypes. Naive subsets generally had larger estimated clonotype richness than memory subsets. Based on pairwise subsampling, the degree of clonotype sharing among donors was expected to be affected by sequencing depth.

The CDR3 runs 14 amino acids, cysteine and phenylalanine included. Only the CDR3 DNA is retained, 42 bases long and in frame from the first base. Looking up the germline V gene yields CDR1 SGDLS and CDR2 YYNGEE. The trim is 0 bases for V and 4 bases for J, with a gap of 9 bases between the germline ends. Remarks on this clone: Its specific antigen is unknown. No base-level quality is on record; no much larger clone is a single base apart.

Donors were healthy HIV-negative adults with no recently reported acute infections or vaccinations. All donors were Caucasian adults living in Nashville, Tennessee, USA. CD4+ T cells were enriched by magnetic negative selection; naive cells were then positively selected on CD45RA, and the negative fraction formed the memory subset. After blood collection by leukapheresis, PBMCs were isolated using Ficoll-Histopaque density gradient centrifugation and then cryopreserved in the vapor phase of liquid nitrogen. Analytical flow cytometry was used to check the purity and quantity of every magnetically sorted T cell population. Genomic DNA was isolated from each sorted fraction and quantified by UV absorbance on a Nanodrop 2000c. Using the deep immunoSEQ assay, multiplex PCR amplified TCR CDR3 regions from genomic DNA. For each cell subset, the extracted genomic DNA was distributed evenly across all wells of several immunoSEQ 96-well plates, and each plate served as one replicate. For sorted subsets, approximately 210 ng genomic DNA, equal to tens of thousands of T cell genomes, was loaded into each replicate PCR. Purified libraries were quantified with a Qubit 3.0 fluorometer, sized on a Bioanalyzer 2100, and re-quantified with the KAPA Library Quantification kit. A separate single-read 150-cycle Illumina NextSeq 550 flow cell was used to sequence each immunoSEQ 96-well plate. The paper's data handling went like this. Because the immunoSEQ output held only junctional sequences and lacked quality scores, the filtering could not match the filtering applied to full-length reads. To assign V/J genes and CDR3, sequences were annotated against IMGT germline references using PyIR, a Python wrapper for IgBLAST v1.9. Reads were removed for weak V/J assignments (E-value above 1e-6), missing CDR3, stop codons, out-of-frame junctions, or ambiguous translated residues. V3J clonotypes were defined as sequences sharing an identical inferred V gene, J gene, and CDR3 amino acid sequence. The percentage overlap between two repertoires was calculated by dividing the number of shared unique clonotypes by the size of the smaller repertoire. RTK rarefaction, the Chao1 estimator, and Recon v2.1 estimates of unobserved clonotypes were used to assess repertoire richness. OLGA was used to compute generation probabilities for all TCRbeta clonotypes that the gDNA method yielded from several donors. What TCRdb holds here is the immuneACCESS table cut down to in-frame rearrangements. Part of the clones is not present; checked against another copy, under half of the missing clones reflect an unresolved V gene, and the others are unexplained. The V and J calls and clone size are taken from that table; D and trimming were inferred from the DNA. Present in this sample are over a million clones, 65% to 75% of which were seen just once. The ten biggest clones cover approximately 1.5% of the sample.

The V gene is TRBV9 and the J gene is TRBJ2-3; the D gene is perhaps TRBD1, from 5 matching bases. Sequenced material: memory CD4+ T cells sorted from blood. The cell subset or site label on this specimen signifies: CD45RA-negative fraction. The sequence was collected from a young man in good health. The nucleotides are TGTGCCAGCAGCGTAGAATGGGGCGCAGATACGCAGTATTTT. Translated, this is CASSVEWGADTQYF.